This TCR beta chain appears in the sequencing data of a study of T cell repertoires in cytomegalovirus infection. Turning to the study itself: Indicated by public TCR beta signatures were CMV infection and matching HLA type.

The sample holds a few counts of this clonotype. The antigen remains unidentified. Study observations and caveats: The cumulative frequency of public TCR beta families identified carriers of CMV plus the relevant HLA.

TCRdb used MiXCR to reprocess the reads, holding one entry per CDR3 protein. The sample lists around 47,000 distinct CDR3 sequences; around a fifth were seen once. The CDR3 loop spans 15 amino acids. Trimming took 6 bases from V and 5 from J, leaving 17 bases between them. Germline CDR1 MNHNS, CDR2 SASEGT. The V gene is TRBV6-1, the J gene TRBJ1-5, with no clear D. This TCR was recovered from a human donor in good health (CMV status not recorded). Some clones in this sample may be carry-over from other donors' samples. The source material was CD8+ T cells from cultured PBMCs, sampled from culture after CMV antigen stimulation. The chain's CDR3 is CASRRGLPRDQPQHF. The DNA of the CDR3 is TGTGCCAGCAGACGTGGGCTCCCTCGGGATCAGCCCCAGCATTTT.